The subject of this entry is one TCR beta chain. No antigen is known for it. This sample is drawn from a study of cytomegalovirus exposure and HLA in healthy donors. Across the study: Previous work identified 90 million to 130 million unique TCR beta sequences from 150 million to 200 million T cells. Study conclusions and caveats: Three chains tied to CMV proved CMV antigen-specific in vitro. The classifier reportedly diagnosed cytomegalovirus status with high specificity and sensitivity.

PCR primers comprised 60 Vbeta and 13 Jbeta primers. The repertoire was sequenced with immunoSEQ multiplex PCR; TCRdb's copy has only in-frame clones and lacks some. The sample comprises 100,000 to 150,000 clones, 80% of which are singletons, and more than 2.5% rests with the top ten. The germline CDR1 and CDR2 sequences are ENHRY and SYGVKD. After removal of 2 bases from V and 2 bases from J, the junction contained 3 bases not matched to a gene. The CDR3 totals 18 residues. This receptor was identified in a male donor in good health and CMV-seronegative. Specimen: PBMCs. The chain carries TRBV10-3 and TRBJ2-6, with 13 bases aligning to TRBD2. The CDR3 DNA follows: TGTGCCATCAGTGAGATGGGACTAGCGGGGCCTGGGGCCAACGTCCTGACTTTC. It is translated as CAISEMGLAGPGANVLTF.